What follows is one T cell receptor (beta chain) and its context. As handled by the study authors: Reference gene primer amplification yielded estimated nucleated cell counts. Method: immunoSEQ multiplex PCR; TCRdb's copy keeps in-frame clones and lacks some. V and J calls plus clone size are reproduced from that table; the DNA served to infer D and trimming. Altogether about 130,000 clones are present, 84% being singletons, with the ten largest covering 9% to 15%. Germline CDR1 reads MDHEN; CDR2 reads SYDVKM. The trim removed 4 bases at V and 9 bases at J, leaving 9 bases unmatched. The CDR3 spans 15 residues. The data are from a study of blood T cell repertoires in COVID-19. As for the study in general: COVID-19 samples from acute and convalescent phases originated in the United States, Italy and Spain.

Source material: peripheral blood. This clonotype was obtained from a woman in her sixties with acute or convalescent COVID-19. The chain carries TRBV28 and TRBJ1-6; 7 nucleotides align to TRBD1. CDR3 in DNA: TGTGCCAGCAGTTGGCCGAGGGGGCGGATTTCACCCCTCCACTTT. Translating it yields CASSWPRGRISPLHF.